This passage covers 26 T cell receptor beta chains from one sample sequenced in a study of regulatory T cells in long-lasting Graves disease. The authors built TCR beta libraries using iRepertoire HTBI primers and Arm-PCR of CDR3 regions. MiXCR, run by TCRdb on the multiplex PCR reads, gives a single entry per CDR3 protein. Counted here are approximately 470,000 distinct CDR3 sequences, 15% to 20% occurring once; the ten biggest clones make up approximately 12%. The time point is: newly diagnosed GD, antithyroid drugs for less than 3 months. The TCR library was prepared using RNA isolated from PBMCs. This sample was also put to use in a study of T cells in Graves' hyperthyroidism and ophthalmopathy.

Sequencing was performed on peripheral blood mononuclear cells (PBMCs), taken at new diagnosis, from a patient treated with antithyroid drugs. These receptor sequences come from a man in his forties or fifties with Graves disease.

This clonotype has at least ten counts. The rearrangement links TRBV11-2 to TRBJ2-7; D not certain. Per the germline V gene, CDR1 is SGHAT and CDR2 is FQNNGV. Trimming removed 1 base from V and 7 bases from J, with 11 bases in between. There are 13 residues in the CDR3. CDR3 in amino acids: CASSLGMKAEQYF. CDR3 nucleotide sequence: TGTGCCAGCAGCTTAGGGATGAAGGCTGAGCAGTACTTC.

This clonotype showed up many times. The V call is TRBV9, the J call TRBJ1-3, with 7 bases aligning to TRBD1. The CDR3 covers 17 residues. In germline, CDR1 is SGDLS, CDR2 YYNGEE. V lost 3 bases, J lost 0 bases, and 9 bases stayed unmatched. The chain's CDR3 is CASSETTGRHSGNTIYF. As DNA, the CDR3 is TGTGCCAGCAGCGAGACGACAGGGCGCCACTCTGGAAACACCATATATTTT.

This clonotype was counted only a few times. The V gene is TRBV15, the J gene TRBJ2-3; no firm D call. Germline-derived CDR1 and CDR2 are LNHNV and YYDKDF (reference sequence). This CDR3 is 13 amino acids long. The V and J ends lost 5 bases and 2 bases respectively, with 8 bases between them. The chain's CDR3 is CATSSLYTDTQYF. CDR3 DNA sequence: TGTGCCACCAGCTCTCTCTACACAGATACGCAGTATTTT.

The chain combines TRBV7-8 with TRBJ2-5; D perhaps matches TRBD2 (6 bases). CDR1 and CDR2 (germline): SGHVS, FQNEAQ. The CDR3 consists of 14 residues. V was trimmed by 3 bases and J by 4 bases, leaving 12 bases between them. The CDR3 coding sequence is TGTGCCAGCAGCTTTAATTCGGGGGTAGAGACCCAGTACTTC. This sequence encodes CASSFNSGVETQYF.

V is TRBV7-2 and J is TRBJ2-1; D might be TRBD1 or TRBD2, each matching 5 bases. CDR3 length: 16 amino acids. Trimming left V 6 bases short and J 2 bases short, with 17 bases between. Germline V lookup: CDR1 SGHTA, CDR2 FQGNSA. CDR3 protein: CASRQVGDRAYNEQFF. Written as DNA, the CDR3 is TGTGCCAGCAGACAAGTTGGGGACCGAGCCTACAATGAGCAGTTCTTC.

The sample holds many counts of this clonotype. The genes are TRBV7-3 and TRBJ2-3; tentatively, D is TRBD1 or TRBD2 (6 bases each). The CDR3 runs 15 residues. V gave up 4 bases and J gave up 4 bases, with 15 bases separating them. CDR1 SGHTA and CDR2 FQGTGA come from the germline V gene. The CDR3 DNA reads as TGTGCCAGCAGCTCCGACGGGGGCAGCCCAGATACGCAGTATTTT. Amino acids: CASSSDGGSPDTQYF.

There are a few counts of this clonotype. The genes are TRBV7-2 and TRBJ1-5; the D is unclear. CDR1 SGHTA and CDR2 FQGNSA come from the germline V gene. The CDR3 is 16 amino acids. V was clipped by 1 base and J by 1 base, with 11 bases between them. The CDR3 is CASSLGWRGSNQPQHF. The CDR3 DNA is TGTGCCAGCAGCTTAGGGTGGAGAGGGAGCAATCAGCCCCAGCATTTT. Combining the CDR3 with reference TRBV7-2 and TRBJ1-5 gives the whole variable domain GAGVSQSPSNKVTEKGKDVELRCDPISGHTALYWYRQSLGQGLEFLIYFQGNSAPDKSGLPSDRFSAERTGGSVSTLTIQRTQQEDSAVYLCASSLGWRGSNQPQHFGDGTRLSIL.

This clonotype has a count of ten or more. The chain links TRBV20-1 to TRBJ1-5, with D maybe TRBD1 (5 bases). This CDR3 is 13 amino acids long. Germline V gene data show CDR1 as DFQATT and CDR2 as SNEGSKA (reference sequence). V was shortened by 6 bases and J by 0 bases, with 9 bases between the two germline ends. CDR3 amino acids: CSATGYSNQPQHF. As DNA, the CDR3 is TGCAGTGCCACAGGCTATAGCAATCAGCCCCAGCATTTT.

V and J are TRBV19 and TRBJ1-1; tentative D call: TRBD1 (5 bases). Germline CDR1 LNHDA, CDR2 SQIVND (reference sequence). The CDR3 runs 14 residues. Trimming took 6 bases from V and 1 from J, leaving 12 bases between them. CDR3 in DNA: TGTGCCAGTAGCCCACAGACAGAGAACACTGAAGCTTTCTTT. This gives the protein CASSPQTENTEAFF.

V is TRBV2 and J is TRBJ2-7, with a weak D call TRBD1 (6 bases). The CDR3 totals 15 residues. CDR1 SNHLY and CDR2 FYNNEI come from the germline V gene. V lost 4 bases to trimming and J lost 6 bases, with 19 bases between them. CDR3 in amino acids: CASSVIPRTGREQYF. CDR3 bases: TGTGCCAGCAGTGTGATACCTAGAACAGGGCGCGAGCAGTACTTC.

In this sample, this clonotype turned up many times. The chain joins TRBV5-1 to TRBJ2-3; 7 nucleotides agree with TRBD1. Germline V gene lookup returns CDR1 SGHRS and CDR2 YFSETQ. J was trimmed by 0 bases and V by 1 base; bases with no gene match: 2. The CDR3 spans 15 residues. CDR3 residues: CASSLWGQSTDTQYF. CDR3 DNA sequence: TGCGCCAGCAGCTTGTGGGGACAGAGCACAGATACGCAGTATTTT. Full variable domain (remainder filled in from reference TRBV5-1 and TRBJ2-3): KAGVTQTPRYLIKTRGQQVTLSCSPISGHRSVSWYQQTPGQGLQFLFEYFSETQRNKGNFPGRFSGRQFSNSRSEMNVSTLELGDSALYLCASSLWGQSTDTQYFGPGTRLTVL.

Ten or more counts support this clonotype. V usage is TRBV28 and J usage is TRBJ1-4; D gene uncertain. Trimming removed 2 bases from V and 5 bases from J, with 9 bases in between. The CDR3 sequence is 14 residues long. Germline V CDR1 and CDR2: MDHEN, SYDVKM. The CDR3 nucleotides read TGTGCCAGCAGTTTAAGTGTTAGAAATGAAAAACTGTTTTTT. Encoded protein: CASSLSVRNEKLFF.

This rearrangement joins TRBV5-1 to TRBJ2-7; tentative D call: TRBD1 (6 bases). The V end was cut by 6 bases, the J end by 0 bases, with 13 bases between. The CDR3 runs 14 residues. The germline gives CDR1 SGHRS, CDR2 YFSETQ. CDR3 in amino acids: CASTRGQLSYEQYF. CDR3 nucleotide sequence: TGCGCCAGCACGAGAGGACAGCTCTCCTACGAGCAGTACTTC. The full variable domain, its missing parts supplied by reference TRBV5-1 and TRBJ2-7, is KAGVTQTPRYLIKTRGQQVTLSCSPISGHRSVSWYQQTPGQGLQFLFEYFSETQRNKGNFPGRFSGRQFSNSRSEMNVSTLELGDSALYLCASTRGQLSYEQYFGPGTRLTVT.

In its sample, this clonotype was seen a few times. The chain has TRBV28 and TRBJ2-2, with 8 bases identical to TRBD2. V shed 5 bases, J shed 6 bases, and the junction held 8 bases outside the gene matches. This CDR3 is 15 amino acids long. Per germline, CDR1 MDHEN and CDR2 SYDVKM. CDR3 DNA sequence: TGTGCCAGCAGTCCTACTAGCGGCCCGGCCGGGGAGCTGTTTTTT. It codes for CASSPTSGPAGELFF.

This clonotype occurred a few times. One junction end does not reproduce the germline sequence, and a read error may be involved. The gene calls are TRBV6-1 and TRBJ1-5; TRBD1 matches 7 bases. This CDR3 has 14 amino acids. CDR1 is MNHNS and CDR2 is SASEGT in the germline V gene. The CDR3 sequence is CAGSEVGGRQPQHF. The CDR3 nucleotides are TGTGCCGGCAGTGAAGTAGGGGGCCGACAGCCCCAGCATTTT.

This clonotype was seen ten or more times. This rearrangement joins TRBV28 to TRBJ2-2; D is uncertain. The CDR3 covers 14 residues. V was shortened by 3 bases and J by 3 bases, with 8 bases between the two germline ends. Germline lookup yields CDR1 MDHEN and CDR2 SYDVKM. The chain's CDR3 is CASSFWGDTGELFF. The CDR3 nucleotides read TGTGCCAGCAGTTTCTGGGGTGACACCGGGGAGCTGTTTTTT.

The gene calls are TRBV5-1 and TRBJ2-3; 10 bases are shared with TRBD2. CDR1 and CDR2 (germline): SGHRS, YFSETQ. J gave up 4 bases and V 4 bases, and 9 bases lay outside the gene matches. The CDR3 loop spans 16 amino acids. CDR3 protein: CASSPEPAGGPDTQYF. CDR3 in DNA: TGCGCCAGCAGCCCCGAACCAGCGGGAGGGCCAGATACGCAGTATTTT.

The sample holds a few counts of this clonotype. The chain links TRBV15 to TRBJ2-5; 9 bases agree with TRBD2. With 0 bases clipped from V and 5 bases from J, the junction kept 16 bases outside the gene matches. The CDR3 totals 19 residues. CDR1 is LNHNV and CDR2 is YYDKDF in the germline V gene (reference sequence). In DNA, the CDR3 is TGTGCCACCAGCAGAGAAGGGGGGGGTAGCGGGGGCCTTGGGGAGACCCAGTACTTC. Translated, it gives CATSREGGGSGGLGETQYF.

J is TRBJ1-3 and V is TRBV12-3 or TRBV12-4; D is undetermined. The CDR3 consists of 14 residues. V gave up 6 bases and J gave up 4 bases, with 13 bases separating them. CDR3 sequence: CASSLRRGGNTIYF. The CDR3 DNA sequence: TGTGCCAGCAGCCTAAGGCGCGGGGGAAACACCATATATTTT.

A few counts support this clonotype. The rearrangement joins TRBV30 to TRBJ2-7, with TRBD2 as a possible D gene (5 bases). The CDR3 length is 11 residues. Germline CDR1 and CDR2: GTSNPN and SVGIG (reference sequence). V was cut by 0 bases and J by 6 bases, with 6 bases left in between. DNA of the CDR3: TGTGCCTGGAGTGTACGGGGCGAGCAGTACTTC. Its protein is CAWSVRGEQYF.

The chain links TRBV12-3 or TRBV12-4 to TRBJ2-1, with D unclear. The CDR3 is 13 amino acids. Trimming left V 2 bases short and J 13 bases short, with 15 bases between. In nucleotides, the CDR3 is TGTGCCAGCAGTTTATCGCTCGATATGATCCAGTTCTTC. This gives the protein CASSLSLDMIQFF.

This clonotype was detected ten times or more. The rearrangement links TRBV7-2 to TRBJ2-7; no clear D. The V end lost 5 bases, the J end lost 1 base, and 6 bases lay between the germline ends. Germline V gives CDR1 SGHTA, CDR2 FQGNSA. The CDR3 has 12 residues. This CDR3 reads CASSPQSYEQYF. The CDR3 coding sequence is TGTGCCAGCAGCCCGCAATCCTACGAGCAGTACTTC.

The chain combines TRBV20-1 with TRBJ2-1; 7 bases fit TRBD2. CDR3 size: 12 residues. CDR1 DFQATT and CDR2 SNEGSKA come from the germline V gene (reference sequence). J gave up 6 bases and V 2 bases, and 1 base lay outside the gene matches. CDR3 loop: CSARRTSNEQFF. The CDR3 nucleotides are TGCAGTGCTAGAAGGACTAGCAATGAGCAGTTCTTC.

This clonotype was observed at least ten times. The chain has TRBV7-6 and TRBJ2-1, with D uncertain. The germline CDR1 and CDR2 sequences are SGHVS and FNYEAQ. With 0 bases removed from V and 3 bases from J, the gap between germline ends came to 15 bases. The CDR3 extends over 17 amino acids. CDR3 residues: CASSLAAPRFGYNEQFF. CDR3 DNA: TGTGCCAGCAGCTTAGCCGCCCCGAGGTTCGGCTACAATGAGCAGTTCTTC.

This clonotype has a count of ten or more. This chain joins TRBV7-9 and TRBJ2-3; D might be TRBD2 (5 bases). The V gene's germline CDR1 is SEHNR and CDR2 FQNEAQ (reference sequence). V lost 5 bases to trimming and J lost 4 bases, with 16 bases between them. The CDR3 runs 15 residues. CDR3 nucleotides: TGTGCCAGCAGCCAACCAAGTGCAGCGGCAGATACGCAGTATTTT. Translated, it gives CASSQPSAAADTQYF. Drawing the rest from reference TRBV7-9 and TRBJ2-3, the complete variable domain is DTGVSQNPRHKITKRGQNVTFRCDPISEHNRLYWYRQTLGQGPEFLTYFQNEAQLEKSRLLSDRFSAERPKGSFSTLEIQRTEQGDSAMYLCASSQPSAAADTQYFGPGTRLTVL.

This clonotype was seen many times. The gene calls are TRBV6-1 and TRBJ2-7; 7 bases match TRBD1. CDR3 length: 15 amino acids. Germline V gives CDR1 MNHNS, CDR2 SASEGT. After removal of 5 bases from V and 0 bases from J, the junction contained 7 bases not matched to a gene. CDR3 DNA: TGTGCCAGCAGTCGATTGGACAGGAGCTCCTACGAGCAGTACTTC. It codes for CASSRLDRSSYEQYF.